This T cell receptor (beta chain) was profiled in a study of T cell responses to AZD1222 COVID-19 vaccine. Here immunoSEQ multiplex PCR was the method, and the copy in TCRdb shows in-frame clones only, minus some. The sample holds about 120,000 clones, around nine tenths seen once. This CDR3 has 14 amino acids. The V gene end was trimmed by 4 bases and the J gene end by 6 bases; junction bases not matched to a gene: 6. Germline V gives CDR1 SGHTA, CDR2 FQGNSA. The source of this sequence is an adult in good health. The chain employs TRBV7-2 and TRBJ2-7; 10 bases line up with TRBD1. This specimen consisted of peripheral blood, obtained on day 0 of AZD1222 vaccination. Written as DNA, the CDR3 is TGTGCCAGCAGCTCCGGGACAGGGGTACGCGAGCAGTACTTC. It is translated as CASSSGTGVREQYF.